This is a list of T cell receptor beta chains from one sample in a study of blood T cell repertoires in COVID-19. TCRdb's copy holds only in-frame clones and misses some; the assay was immunoSEQ multiplex PCR. Counted here are around 250,000 clones, roughly 84% occurring once; the ten biggest clones make up 1.5% to 1.7%. The specimen was peripheral blood. Receptors originate from a woman aged 40 to 50 who had recovered from COVID-19. Both conserved end residues are part of each CDR3. Part of the rows lack a size; the others show once, few, many or a class for expanded clones.

J,size,V,CDR3
TRBJ2-5,.,TRBV5-5,CASSPLTARGETQYF
TRBJ2-1,.,TRBV28,CASGGNRNEQFF
TRBJ2-5,.,TRBV5-6,CASTVVGTGLETQYF
TRBJ1-6,.,TRBV7-3,CASSLSPAPEGSLHF
TRBJ2-7,.,TRBV13,CASSPDTGGLSYEQYF
TRBJ2-5,once,TRBV20-1,CSASGTGLHQETQYF
TRBJ1-2,.,TRBV5-6,CASSRDRGYGYTF
TRBJ1-2,few,TRBV28,CASSTWDSYGYTF
TRBJ1-2,.,TRBV6-5,CASSYDKNYGYTF
TRBJ2-3,.,TRBV5-4,CASSPPDRVATDTQYF
TRBJ2-1,.,TRBV6-1,CASSDLGTSGYEQFF
TRBJ2-1,.,TRBV6-5,CASRGVSGEQFF
TRBJ2-3,.,TRBV19,CASSTPGASGDTQYF
TRBJ1-4,.,TRBV18,CASSPSAGYGTNEKLFF
TRBJ1-6,.,TRBV6-5,CASSYSMARYNSPLHF
TRBJ1-5,.,TRBV6-6,CASSYSNRGIDQPQHF
TRBJ2-2,few,TRBV7-3,CASSFLSGELFF
TRBJ1-1,.,TRBV5-1,CASSLAPGGNTEAFF
TRBJ2-7,.,TRBV20-1,CSGRVGFEQYF
TRBJ1-1,.,TRBV28,CASSPWTGGGGARRTEAFF
TRBJ1-5,.,TRBV30,CAWRRRGGDQPQHF
TRBJ1-2,.,TRBV5-1,CASSLTQGNYGYTF
TRBJ1-1,few,TRBV9,CASSASTRQGRTEAFF
TRBJ2-5,.,TRBV7-9,CASSPQGEETQYF
TRBJ1-2,.,TRBV24-1,CATSDPGPQRGYGYTF
TRBJ1-1,few,TRBV5-1,CASSPRTGTGNTEAFF
TRBJ1-5,.,TRBV19,CASSHRRDNQPQHF
TRBJ1-4,.,TRBV28,CASRAGGEKLFF
TRBJ2-1,.,TRBV5-1,CASSLGGEQFF
TRBJ2-7,.,TRBV10-3,CAISVGLAGGYEQYF
TRBJ1-2,.,TRBV14,CASSQVGPDRGRFGYTF
TRBJ1-1,once,TRBV7-9,CASSLDPGSSTEAFF
TRBJ1-1,.,TRBV3-1/TRBV3-2,CASSSPGITEAFF
TRBJ2-3,.,TRBV6-5,CASSSPRGGSTDTQYF
TRBJ1-1,.,TRBV14,CASSPQANTEAFF
TRBJ1-1,.,TRBV5-1,CASSVLGGNTEAFF
TRBJ2-7,.,TRBV19,CASSIQGSYEQYF
TRBJ1-2,.,TRBV28,CASRTDYGYTF
TRBJ1-1,.,TRBV14,CASSQDLGQVDTEAFF
TRBJ2-3,.,TRBV24-1,CATSDPGGIDTQYF
TRBJ1-2,once,TRBV28,CASSSLGQGNYGYTF
TRBJ2-6,.,TRBV28,CASSLQGLSGANVLTF